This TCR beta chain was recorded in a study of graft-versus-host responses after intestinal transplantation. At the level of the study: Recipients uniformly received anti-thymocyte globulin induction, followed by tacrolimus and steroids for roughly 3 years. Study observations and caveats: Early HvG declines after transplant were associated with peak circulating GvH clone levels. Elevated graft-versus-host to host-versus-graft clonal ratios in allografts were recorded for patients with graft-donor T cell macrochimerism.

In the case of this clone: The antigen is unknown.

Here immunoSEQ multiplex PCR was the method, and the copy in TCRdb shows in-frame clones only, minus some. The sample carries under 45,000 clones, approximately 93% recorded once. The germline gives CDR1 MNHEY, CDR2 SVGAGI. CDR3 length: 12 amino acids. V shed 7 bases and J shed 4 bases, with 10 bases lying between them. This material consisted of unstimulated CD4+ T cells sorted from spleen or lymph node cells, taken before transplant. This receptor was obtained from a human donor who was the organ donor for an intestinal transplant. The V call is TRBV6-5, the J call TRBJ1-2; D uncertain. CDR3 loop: CASTSDLYGYTF. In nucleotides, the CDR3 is TGTGCCAGCACCTCAGACCTCTATGGCTACACCTTC.